This record looks at one T cell receptor beta chain sequence and its context. Germline V gives CDR1 MNHEY, CDR2 SVGAGI. V was pared by 0 bases and J by 4 bases, with 15 bases between. The CDR3 is made up of 16 amino acids. Libraries were prepared by immunoSEQ multiplex PCR; TCRdb keeps only in-frame clonotypes and omits some of them. Among about 120,000 clones listed, 86% were seen once. The data belong to a study of T cell responses to AZD1222 COVID-19 vaccine. The sequence was collected from an adult who received the AZD1222 COVID-19 vaccine. Here the sequenced sample was peripheral blood, taken 28 days after the second AZD1222 dose. The chain is built from TRBV6-5 and TRBJ1-1, with D tentatively TRBD1 (5 bases). CDR3 loop: CASSYSRAGRSTEAFF. In DNA, the CDR3 is TGTGCCAGCAGTTACTCACGGGCAGGGAGGAGCACTGAAGCTTTCTTT.